These 9 T cell receptor beta chains originate from one sample sequenced in a study of blood T cell repertoires in COVID-19. Using immunoSEQ multiplex PCR, the repertoire was profiled, and TCRdb retains in-frame clones only, with some absent. Of some 89,000 clones in the sample, around 80% were seen once. The sample taken for sequencing was peripheral blood. These receptors were collected from a man in his 70s with acute or convalescent COVID-19.

The gene calls are TRBV5-1 and TRBJ2-1, with 9 bases that match TRBD2. The CDR3 runs 15 residues. V trimming: 0 bases; J trimming: 9 bases; junction bases outside the gene matches: 7. The germline gives CDR1 SGHRS, CDR2 YFSETQ. The CDR3: CASSLGLADFGEQFF. CDR3 DNA: TGCGCCAGCAGCTTGGGACTAGCGGACTTCGGTGAGCAGTTCTTC.

The V and J genes are TRBV7-2 and TRBJ2-7; 8 bases are shared with TRBD2. The length of the CDR3 is 15 residues. The ends lost 3 bases at V and 1 base at J; junction bases unmatched: 5. Germline V lookup: CDR1 SGHTA, CDR2 FQGNSA. This CDR3 is CASSFAGGPSYEQYV. CDR3 nucleotides: TGTGCCAGCAGCTTTGCGGGGGGACCTTCCTACGAGCAGTACGTC.

This clone was observed a handful of times. CDR3 amino acids: CASSLGQGRPGGYTF. CDR3 bases: TGCGCCAGCAGCTTGGGACAGGGCAGGCCCGGAGGCTACACCTTC. This chain links TRBV5-1 with TRBJ1-2; TRBD1 aligns across 7 bases. CDR3 size: 15 residues. V dropped 0 bases and J dropped 8; count of bases not matched to a gene: 10. In germline, CDR1 is SGHRS, CDR2 YFSETQ.

A few counts support this clone. The chain recombines TRBV18 with TRBJ1-1; 12 positions match TRBD1. Germline V gives CDR1 KGHSH, CDR2 LQKENI. Germline trimming cut 3 bases from V and 5 bases from J; bases unmatched to any gene: 7. CDR3 length: 16 residues. CDR3 coding DNA: TGTGCCAGCTCACCTGCCGGGACAGGGGGCCCAACTGAAGCTTTCTTT. This translates into CASSPAGTGGPTEAFF.

The V gene is TRBV21-1, the J gene TRBJ2-4; the table names TRBD1, a call not compared with the DNA. TRBV21-1 is a recognized pseudogene. The CDR3 is made up of 15 amino acids. CDR3 in DNA: TGTGCCATCGGGAGGGGGGACAGGGACAAAAACATTCAGTACTTC. This sequence encodes CAIGRGDRDKNIQYF.

This rearrangement joins TRBV29-1 to TRBJ2-7; 7 bases are shared with TRBD2. The CDR3 is 13 residues long. Germline CDR1 reads SQVTM; CDR2 reads ANQGSEA. V shed 4 bases, J shed 5 bases, and the junction held 8 bases outside the gene matches. The CDR3 loop reads CSVARGVSDEQYF. For the CDR3, the DNA is TGCAGCGTTGCTCGGGGGGTATCAGACGAGCAGTACTTC.

The chain has TRBV27 and TRBJ2-1; a possible D gene is TRBD2 (5 bases). Germline CDR1 and CDR2: MNHEY and SMNVEV (reference sequence). With 3 bases removed from V and 6 bases from J, the gap between germline ends came to 18 bases. The CDR3 extends over 16 amino acids. CDR3 protein: CASSFFPLAPPNEQFF. DNA of the CDR3: TGTGCCAGCAGTTTTTTTCCTCTAGCCCCCCCCAATGAGCAGTTCTTC.

The rearrangement joins TRBV6-5 to TRBJ1-2, with a possible D match to TRBD1 (5 bases). CDR1 is MNHEY and CDR2 is SVGAGI in the germline V gene. Trimming stripped 5 bases from V and 2 bases from J, with 9 bases between. This CDR3 is 13 amino acids long. CDR3 residues: CASSLRTNYGYTF. For the CDR3, the DNA is TGTGCCAGCAGTCTTCGGACAAACTATGGCTACACCTTC.

This clone was recorded only once. The J gene is TRBJ1-1, the V gene TRBV23-1, with unresolved D. TRBV23-1 is assigned to the ORF class and has an uncertain function. With 8 bases removed from V and 1 base from J, the gap between germline ends came to 14 bases. The CDR3 is 14 amino acids. The CDR3 is CASPPRERNTEAFF. The CDR3 DNA reads TGCGCCAGCCCCCCCCGGGAAAGGAACACTGAAGCTTTCTTT.